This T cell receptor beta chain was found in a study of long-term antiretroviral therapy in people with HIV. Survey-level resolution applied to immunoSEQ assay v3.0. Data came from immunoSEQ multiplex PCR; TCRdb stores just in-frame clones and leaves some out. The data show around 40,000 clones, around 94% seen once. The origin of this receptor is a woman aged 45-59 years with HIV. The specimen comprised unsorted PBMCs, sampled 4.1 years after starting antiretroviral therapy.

The CDR3 sequence is CASSLTGQGNTEAFF. The CDR3 DNA reads TGTGCCAGCAGCTTAACTGGACAGGGGAACACTGAAGCTTTCTTT. The chain uses TRBV11-2 and TRBJ1-1; 8 positions agree with TRBD1. CDR1 and CDR2 from the germline V gene are SGHAT and FQNNGV. This CDR3 is 15 amino acids long. Trimming cost V 2 bases and J 1 base; bases outside gene matches: 3.